This paragraph covers one T cell receptor beta chain sequence. The sample originates from a study of T cells in Graves' hyperthyroidism and ophthalmopathy. Trimming removed 6 bases from V and 4 bases from J, with 18 bases in between. Germline CDR1 SNHLY, CDR2 FYNNEI. This CDR3 is 15 amino acids long. The CDR3 regions of TCR beta were amplified from RNA transcripts. HTBI primers drove first-round RT-PCR of the TCR CDR3. TCRdb fed the multiplex PCR reads into MiXCR, producing one record per CDR3 protein. Among a few hundred thousand distinct CDR3 sequences, more than 45% were seen once, and the ten largest hold about 8.3%. The authors deemed Graves' hyperthyroidism stable absent ophthalmopathy progression within 18 months. Participants, patients aged 18 to 65, had newly diagnosed hyperthyroidism with a duration under 2 months.

The V gene is TRBV2, the J gene TRBJ1-2; possible D gene TRBD1, 6 bases. Sequenced: peripheral blood or thyroid tissue (not recorded which). The clonotype was recovered from a woman aged 18-29 years with Graves' hyperthyroidism. Here the CDR3 DNA reads TGTGCCAGCAGCTCACAGGGACATCATACCTATGGCTACACCTTC. This translates into CASSSQGHHTYGYTF.